This entry lists 2 T cell receptor beta chains sequenced from one sample in a study of blood T cell repertoires in COVID-19. This table comes from immunoSEQ multiplex PCR, and its TCRdb copy is limited to in-frame clones, with some not included. The table records around 180,000 clones, roughly nine tenths of them present only once. Input material: peripheral blood. Receptor source: a man in his sixties or seventies with active or convalescent COVID-19.

The rearrangement uses TRBV29-1 and TRBJ2-2, with D possibly being TRBD2 (6 bases). The V and J ends lost 4 bases and 1 base respectively, with 10 bases between them. CDR1 SQVTM and CDR2 ANQGSEA come from the germline V gene. This CDR3 has 14 residues. CDR3 in DNA: TGCAGCGTTGTCCCCGGGGGGAACACCGGGGAGCTGTTTTTT. It yields the protein CSVVPGGNTGELFF.

The CDR3 DNA reads as TGTGCCAGCAGTTATGGGACCACAGGGTTATACACCTTC. This sequence encodes CASSYGTTGLYTF. J is TRBJ1-2 and V is TRBV6-2 or TRBV6-3; a possible D gene is TRBD1 (6 bases). The CDR3 has 13 amino acids. Trimming left V 3 bases short and J 11 bases short, with 16 bases between. CDR1 MNHEY and CDR2 SVGEGT come from the germline V gene.